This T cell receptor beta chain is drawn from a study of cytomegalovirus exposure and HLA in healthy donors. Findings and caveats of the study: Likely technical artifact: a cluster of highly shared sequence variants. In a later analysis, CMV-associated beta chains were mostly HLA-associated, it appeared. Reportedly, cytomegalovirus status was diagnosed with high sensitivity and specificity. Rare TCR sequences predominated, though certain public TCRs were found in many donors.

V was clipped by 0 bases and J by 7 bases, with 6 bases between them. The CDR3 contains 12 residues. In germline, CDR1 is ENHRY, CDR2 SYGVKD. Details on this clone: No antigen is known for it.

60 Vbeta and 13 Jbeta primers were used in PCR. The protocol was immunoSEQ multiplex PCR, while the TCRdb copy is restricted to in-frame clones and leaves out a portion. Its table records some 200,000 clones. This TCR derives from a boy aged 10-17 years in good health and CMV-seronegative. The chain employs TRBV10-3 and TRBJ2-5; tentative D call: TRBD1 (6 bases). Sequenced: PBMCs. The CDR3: CAISESTGTQYF. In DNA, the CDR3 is TGTGCCATCAGTGAGTCGACAGGGACCCAGTACTTC.